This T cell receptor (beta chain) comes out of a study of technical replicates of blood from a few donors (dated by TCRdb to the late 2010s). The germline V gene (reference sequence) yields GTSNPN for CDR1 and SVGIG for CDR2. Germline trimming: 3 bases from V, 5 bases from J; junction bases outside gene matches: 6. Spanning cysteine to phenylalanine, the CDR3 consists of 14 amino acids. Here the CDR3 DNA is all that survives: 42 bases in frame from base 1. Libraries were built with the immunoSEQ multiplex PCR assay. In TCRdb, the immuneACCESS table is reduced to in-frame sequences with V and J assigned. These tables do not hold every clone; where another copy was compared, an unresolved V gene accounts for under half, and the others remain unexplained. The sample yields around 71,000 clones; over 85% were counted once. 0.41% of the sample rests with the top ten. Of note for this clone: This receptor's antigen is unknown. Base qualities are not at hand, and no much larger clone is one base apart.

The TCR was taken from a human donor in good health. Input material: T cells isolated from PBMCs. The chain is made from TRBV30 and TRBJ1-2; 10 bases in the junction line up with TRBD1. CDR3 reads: CAWRRQGAMYGYTF. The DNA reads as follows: TGTGCCTGGAGGCGACAGGGGGCGATGTATGGCTACACCTTC.